A selection of T cell receptor beta chains follows, all from one sample in a study of CD8+CD57+ T cells in acquired aplastic anemia. MiXCR was run by TCRdb on the reads, yielding one entry per CDR3 protein. The table lists 200,000 to 250,000 distinct CDR3 sequences, roughly 35% of them singletons. Sequenced sample: sorted CD4+, CD8+, or CD8+CD57+ T cells (not recorded which) from PBMCs. These receptors came from a human donor in good health, serving as a control. Both conserved end residues are part of each CDR3. A D gene is named only where the DNA matches it firmly. The size field is filled for only some rows; it gives once, few, many or a size class.

TRBV7-3	TRBJ2-5	-	many	TGTGCCAGCAGCCTACGACAGAAAGAGACCCAGTACTTC	CASSLRQKETQYF
TRBV12-3/TRBV12-4	TRBJ2-7	TRBD2	few	TGTGCCAGCAGTTTGTCTTGGTCTGGCGGGAGACTATACGAGCAGTACTTC	CASSLSWSGGRLYEQYF
TRBV5-5	TRBJ2-7	-	many	TGTGCCAGCAGCTTGGGGAGCCAAGGGGCCTACGAGCAGTACTTC	CASSLGSQGAYEQYF
TRBV12-3/TRBV12-4	TRBJ2-4	-	-	TGTGCCAGCAGTTTAACCGGCGGGGGCGCAGGTTATCACATTCAGTACTTC	CASSLTGGGAGYHIQYF
TRBV2	TRBJ2-2	-	many	TGTGCCAGCAGTGTTAACAGCTTCACCGGGGAGCTGTTTTTT	CASSVNSFTGELFF
TRBV7-9	TRBJ2-2	-	few	TGTGCCAGCAATTTGGGGCGTGTTACGAACACCGGGGAGCTGTTTTTT	CASNLGRVTNTGELFF
TRBV10-3	TRBJ1-3	TRBD1	many	TGTGCCATCAGCGAGACAGGGAACTCTGGAAACACCATATATTTT	CAISETGNSGNTIYF
TRBV11-2	TRBJ2-1	-	few	TGTGCCAGCAGCCTAACTGGCTCCTACAATGAGCAGTTCTTC	CASSLTGSYNEQFF
TRBV7-9	TRBJ2-7	-	-	TGTGCCAGCAGCGCCGACCGATCCGACTACGAGCAGTACTTC	CASSADRSDYEQYF
TRBV2	TRBJ2-7	TRBD2	-	TGTGCCAGCAGGGAGCTAGCGGGGGGTTCCTACGAGCAGTACTTC	CASRELAGGSYEQYF
TRBV7-4	TRBJ2-7	-	-	TGTGCCAGCCCAGGGGCCGCCTACGAGCAGTACTTC	CASPGAAYEQYF
TRBV6-5	TRBJ2-7	TRBD2	many	TGTGCCAGCAGTTACTGGGTAACCGGGACTAGCTCCTACGAGCAGTACTTC	CASSYWVTGTSSYEQYF
TRBV2	TRBJ1-2	-	many	TGTGCCAGCAGTGGAGGGTTCGATGGCTACACCTTC	CASSGGFDGYTF
TRBV5-5	TRBJ1-2	-	many	TGTGCCAGCAGCTTGGTTCGGGGACAATGGAACTATGGCTACACCTTC	CASSLVRGQWNYGYTF
TRBV10-3	TRBJ2-5	-	few	TGTGCCAGCAGTCGCCTTCTCGGAAGCCAAGAGACCCAGTACTTC	CASSRLLGSQETQYF
TRBV19	TRBJ2-3	TRBD1	many	TGTGCCAGTACCAAAGACAGGGGAGTTGGACTACCAGATACGCAGTATTTT	CASTKDRGVGLPDTQYF
TRBV10-3	TRBJ2-2	-	-	TGTGCCAGCAGTCTCAACGGGGGTTTGAACACCGGGGAGCTGTTTTTT	CASSLNGGLNTGELFF
TRBV12-3/TRBV12-4	TRBJ2-1	TRBD1	-	TGTGCCAGCAGTGACAATAACAGGGGATCCTACAATGAGCAGTTCTTC	CASSDNNRGSYNEQFF
TRBV4-1	TRBJ2-7	-	many	TGCGCCAGCAGCCAGGTCCCTCCGGGGGCGATATTCTACGAGCAGTACTTC	CASSQVPPGAIFYEQYF
TRBV19	TRBJ2-3	TRBD1	-	TGTGCCAGTAGATGGGACAGGGGGCCAGATACGCAGTATTTT	CASRWDRGPDTQYF
TRBV10-3	TRBJ2-3	-	many	TGTGCCATCAGTGAGTCTTGGACAGGCACAGATACGCAGTATTTT	CAISESWTGTDTQYF